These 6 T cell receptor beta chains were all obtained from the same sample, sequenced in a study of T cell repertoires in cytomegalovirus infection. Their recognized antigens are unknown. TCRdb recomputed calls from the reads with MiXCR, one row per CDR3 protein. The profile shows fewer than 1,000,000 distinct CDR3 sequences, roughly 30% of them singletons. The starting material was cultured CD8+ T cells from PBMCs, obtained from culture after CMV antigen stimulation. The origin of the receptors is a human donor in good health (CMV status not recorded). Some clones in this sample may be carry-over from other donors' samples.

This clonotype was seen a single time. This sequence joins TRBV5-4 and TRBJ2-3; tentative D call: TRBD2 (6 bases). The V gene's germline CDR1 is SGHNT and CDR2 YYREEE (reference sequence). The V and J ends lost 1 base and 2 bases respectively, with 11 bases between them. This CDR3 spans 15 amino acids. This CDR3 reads CASSLKGRYTDTQYF. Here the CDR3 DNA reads TGTGCCAGCAGCTTGAAAGGGAGGTACACAGATACGCAGTATTTT.

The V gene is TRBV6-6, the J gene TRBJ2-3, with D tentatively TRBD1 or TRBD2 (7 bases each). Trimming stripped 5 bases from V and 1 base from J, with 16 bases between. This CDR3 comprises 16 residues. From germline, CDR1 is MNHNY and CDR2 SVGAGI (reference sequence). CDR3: CASSPRGGGGTDTQYF. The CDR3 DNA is TGTGCCAGCAGTCCGCGGGGAGGGGGCGGCACAGATACGCAGTATTTT.

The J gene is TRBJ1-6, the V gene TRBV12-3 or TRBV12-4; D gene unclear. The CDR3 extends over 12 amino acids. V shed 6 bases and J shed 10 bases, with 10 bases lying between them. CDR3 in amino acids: CASRLDFSPLHF. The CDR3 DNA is TGTGCCAGCAGACTTGATTTCTCACCCCTCCACTTT.

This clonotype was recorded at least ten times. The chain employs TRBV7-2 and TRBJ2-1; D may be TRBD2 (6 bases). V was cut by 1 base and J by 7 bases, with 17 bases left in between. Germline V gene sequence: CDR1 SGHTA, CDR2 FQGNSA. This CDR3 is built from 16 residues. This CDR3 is CASSLVSEGAGNEQFF. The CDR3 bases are TGTGCCAGCAGCTTAGTCTCGGAAGGGGCGGGAAATGAGCAGTTCTTC.

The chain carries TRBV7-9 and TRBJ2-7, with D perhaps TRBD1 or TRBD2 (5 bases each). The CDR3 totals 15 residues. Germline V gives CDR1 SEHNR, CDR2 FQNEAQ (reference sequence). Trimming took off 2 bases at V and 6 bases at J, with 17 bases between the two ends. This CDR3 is CASSLIGHYGAEQYV. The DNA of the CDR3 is TGTGCCAGCAGCTTAATTGGGCATTACGGGGCCGAGCAGTACGTC.

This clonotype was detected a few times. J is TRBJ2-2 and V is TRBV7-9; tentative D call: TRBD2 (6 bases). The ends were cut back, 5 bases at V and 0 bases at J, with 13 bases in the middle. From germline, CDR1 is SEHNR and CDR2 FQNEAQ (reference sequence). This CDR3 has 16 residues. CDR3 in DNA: TGTGCCAGCAGCGCCCTTAGCGGAACGAACACCGGGGAGCTGTTTTTT. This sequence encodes CASSALSGTNTGELFF.